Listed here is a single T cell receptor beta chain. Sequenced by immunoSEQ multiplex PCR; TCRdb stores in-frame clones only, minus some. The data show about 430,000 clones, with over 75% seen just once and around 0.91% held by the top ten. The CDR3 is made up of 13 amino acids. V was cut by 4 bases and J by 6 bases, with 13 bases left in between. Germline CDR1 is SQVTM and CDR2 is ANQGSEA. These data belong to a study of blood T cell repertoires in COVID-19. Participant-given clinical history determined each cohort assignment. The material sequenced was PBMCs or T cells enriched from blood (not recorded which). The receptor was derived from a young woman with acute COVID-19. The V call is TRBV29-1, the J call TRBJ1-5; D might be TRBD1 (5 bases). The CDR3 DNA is TGCAGCGTTGTGGGGGAGGGTGGTCAGCCCCAGCATTTT. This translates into CSVVGEGGQPQHF.